These 26 T cell receptor beta chains were sequenced from one sample in a study of CD8 T cells in ankylosing spondylitis. MiXCR was run by TCRdb on the 5' RACE reads, yielding one entry per CDR3 protein. Here the sample spans about 130,000 distinct CDR3 sequences, around 7% being singletons. The specimen was blood, either unsorted or a sorted T cell fraction (not recorded which). The receptor set was obtained from a male donor with ankylosing spondylitis or in good health (not recorded which).

In this sample, this clonotype turned up many times. V usage is TRBV30 and J usage is TRBJ2-3; TRBD1 agrees at 8 bases. Germline lookup yields CDR1 GTSNPN and CDR2 SVGIG (reference sequence). V gave up 5 bases and J gave up 3 bases; unmatched junction bases: 7. The CDR3 has 14 residues. The CDR3 DNA is TGTGCCTGGGACAGGGGAATAGGGACAGATACGCAGTATTTT. This codes for CAWDRGIGTDTQYF. The full variable domain, completed using reference TRBV30 and TRBJ2-3, is SQTIHQWPATLVQPVGSPLSLECTVEGTSNPNLYWYRQAAGRGLQLLFYSVGIGQISSEVPQNLSASRPQDRQFILSSKKLLLSDSGFYLCAWDRGIGTDTQYFGPGTRLTVL.

This clonotype was recorded many times. This chain connects TRBV5-5 to TRBJ2-5, with D perhaps TRBD1 (7 bases). V lost 5 bases and J 4 bases, leaving 15 bases between the germline ends. The CDR3 is 14 residues long. Looked up from germline, CDR1 is SGHKS and CDR2 is YYEKEE (reference sequence). The CDR3 spells CASSYPQGGETQYF. CDR3 nucleotides: TGTGCCAGCAGTTATCCTCAGGGGGGAGAGACCCAGTACTTC.

V is TRBV5-1 and J is TRBJ1-1; possibly TRBD1 for D (5 bases). The germline V and J ends were trimmed by 4 bases and 3 bases, with 28 bases remaining between them. CDR3 length: 19 residues. CDR1 and CDR2 (germline): SGHRS, YFSETQ. The CDR3 is CASSPLFDRGAKRDTEAFF. CDR3 coding DNA: TGCGCCAGCAGCCCCCTTTTCGATAGGGGTGCTAAGAGGGACACTGAAGCTTTCTTT.

This clonotype was picked up many times. The chain employs TRBV30 and TRBJ2-3; 8 positions match TRBD2. The length of the CDR3 is 15 residues. J was trimmed by 2 bases and V by 1 base; bases with no gene match: 5. Germline-derived CDR1 and CDR2 are GTSNPN and SVGIG (reference sequence). The CDR3 reads CAWSELAAPTDTQYF. DNA for the CDR3: TGTGCCTGGAGTGAACTAGCGGCACCCACAGATACGCAGTATTTT.

This clonotype was observed many times. V gene TRBV6-5 combines with J gene TRBJ2-5; the D gene is possibly TRBD1 (5 bases). CDR3 length: 14 amino acids. V lost 2 bases and J 0 bases, leaving 7 bases between the germline ends. Germline loops: CDR1 MNHEY, CDR2 SVGAGI. In nucleotides, the CDR3 is TGTGCCAGCAGTTACGACAGAAACCAAGAGACCCAGTACTTC. Its protein product is CASSYDRNQETQYF.

This clonotype showed up many times. This chain uses TRBV7-6 with TRBJ1-2; D remains ambiguous. CDR1 and CDR2 (germline): SGHVS, FNYEAQ. This CDR3 is built from 13 residues. Trimming cost V 2 bases and J 5 bases, with 9 bases left between them. The CDR3: CASSLRPIYGYTF. As DNA, the CDR3 is TGTGCCAGCAGCTTAAGACCGATTTATGGCTACACCTTC.

There are many counts of this clonotype. The chain recombines TRBV7-3 with TRBJ1-2; 8 nucleotides match TRBD1. Losses at the gene ends were 5 bases for V and 8 bases for J; bases not matched to a gene: 7. Germline V gives CDR1 SGHTA, CDR2 FQGTGA. The CDR3 spans 13 residues. CDR3 loop: CASSPGQGLGYTF. CDR3 in DNA: TGTGCCAGCAGCCCAGGACAGGGATTGGGCTACACCTTC.

This clonotype has a count of ten or more. The V and J genes are TRBV5-1 and TRBJ2-7, with D perhaps matching TRBD1 (6 bases). V was clipped by 0 bases and J by 6 bases, with 16 bases between them. Germline-derived CDR1 and CDR2 are SGHRS and YFSETQ. The CDR3 totals 15 residues. The CDR3 bases are TGCGCCAGCAGCTTGGATTCAGGGGTTCGGCGCGAGCAGTACTTC. Translating gives CASSLDSGVRREQYF. The variable domain in full, with the rest retrieved from reference TRBV5-1 and TRBJ2-7, is KAGVTQTPRYLIKTRGQQVTLSCSPISGHRSVSWYQQTPGQGLQFLFEYFSETQRNKGNFPGRFSGRQFSNSRSEMNVSTLELGDSALYLCASSLDSGVRREQYFGPGTRLTVT.

In its sample, this clonotype was seen many times. The chain employs TRBV10-3 and TRBJ2-7, with D hard to call. CDR1 and CDR2 from the germline V gene are ENHRY and SYGVKD. Trimming shortened V by 4 bases and J by 4 bases, and 11 bases separated the two germline ends. CDR3 length equals 13 residues. The CDR3: CAISGLAEYEQYF. CDR3 coding DNA: TGTGCCATCAGTGGTTTAGCAGAGTACGAGCAGTACTTC.

This clonotype showed up many times. V and J are TRBV5-6 and TRBJ2-7; maybe TRBD2 (6 bases). The CDR3 has 14 amino acids. Trimming shortened V by 1 base and J by 2 bases, and 10 bases separated the two germline ends. Germline values: CDR1 SGHDT, CDR2 YYEEEE. The CDR3 reads CASSLLRGTYEQYF. The CDR3, as DNA: TGTGCCAGCAGCTTGTTGCGGGGAACCTACGAGCAGTACTTC.

This sequence joins TRBV10-3 and TRBJ2-7, with TRBD1 as a possible D gene (6 bases). Germline V CDR1 and CDR2: ENHRY, SYGVKD. CDR3 size: 16 residues. V gave up 10 bases and J gave up 6 bases, with 28 bases separating them. The CDR3 loop reads CATRSEQGPGRGEQYF. CDR3 sequence (DNA): TGTGCCACCCGCTCGGAACAGGGACCGGGGCGAGGCGAGCAGTACTTC.

The chain is built from TRBV7-2 and TRBJ2-5, with D uncertain. This CDR3 has 15 amino acids. Trimming removed 3 bases from V and 1 base from J, with 12 bases in between. Per germline, CDR1 SGHTA and CDR2 FQGNSA. DNA for the CDR3: TGTGCCAGCAGCTTCGCTCGGTCTACCCAAGAGACCCAGTACTTC. As protein: CASSFARSTQETQYF.

This clonotype was observed many times. The rearrangement links TRBV5-1 to TRBJ1-1; D possibly corresponds to TRBD1 (6 bases). Trimming pared 1 base from V and 4 bases from J, leaving 8 bases between. Germline V gene sequence: CDR1 SGHRS, CDR2 YFSETQ. The CDR3 has 13 amino acids. The CDR3 nucleotides read TGCGCCAGCAGCTTGTCGGGGGCCACTGAAGCTTTCTTT. Protein sequence: CASSLSGATEAFF.

This clonotype was observed at least ten times. This sequence joins TRBV5-1 and TRBJ2-7, with 10 bases aligning to TRBD2. CDR3 length: 13 residues. Unmatched junction bases numbered 2, after V lost 5 bases and J lost 3 bases. Germline values: CDR1 SGHRS, CDR2 YFSETQ. In nucleotides, the CDR3 is TGCGCCAGCAGGGCTAGCGGGAGCTACGAGCAGTACTTC. Its translation: CASRASGSYEQYF.

This clonotype was detected many times. The chain couples TRBV9 to TRBJ1-2, with D perhaps matching TRBD1 (6 bases). Looked up from germline, CDR1 is SGDLS and CDR2 is YYNGEE. V lost 4 bases to trimming and J lost 6 bases, with 22 bases between them. This CDR3 is built from 16 residues. This chain's CDR3 is CASSPGAAGTTDGYTF. In DNA, the CDR3 is TGTGCCAGCAGCCCCGGCGCGGCAGGGACAACGGATGGCTACACCTTC.

This clonotype was observed at least ten times. V is TRBV7-3 and J is TRBJ2-1, with 9 nucleotides matching TRBD2. The junction had 10 bases not matched to a gene; V was cut back by 1 base and J by 9 bases. Germline-derived CDR1 and CDR2 are SGHTA and FQGTGA. This CDR3 has 16 amino acids. CDR3 region: CASSLSLSGGYSEQFF. The DNA for the CDR3 is TGTGCCAGCAGCTTAAGTCTAAGCGGGGGGTATAGTGAGCAGTTCTTC.

This clonotype was seen ten or more times. The rearrangement joins TRBV20-1 to TRBJ2-1; unclear D gene. V shed 7 bases and J shed 6 bases, with 7 bases lying between them. Germline CDR1 DFQATT, CDR2 SNEGSKA (reference sequence). The CDR3 has 10 residues. The CDR3 DNA is TGCAGTGTCCGCTCCAATGAGCAGTTCTTC. This gives the protein CSVRSNEQFF.

This clonotype showed up many times. J is TRBJ2-5 and V is TRBV5-1; 14 nucleotides agree with TRBD2. Germline V CDR1 and CDR2: SGHRS, YFSETQ. The CDR3 contains 16 residues. V shed 4 bases and J 2 bases; nucleotides not matched to a gene: 4. CDR3: CASSIGLAGGQETQYF. The CDR3 nucleotides are TGCGCCAGCAGCATAGGACTAGCGGGAGGACAAGAGACCCAGTACTTC.

The genes are TRBV20-1 and TRBJ2-1, with TRBD2 identical over 9 bases. The germline V gene has CDR1 DFQATT and CDR2 SNEGSKA (reference sequence). After removal of 5 bases from V and 0 bases from J, the junction contained 26 bases not matched to a gene. The CDR3 extends over 22 amino acids. The CDR3 DNA sequence: TGCAGTGCTCCGGCCCCAGTAATAGCGGGAGAGGTGGTACCGAGCTCCTACAATGAGCAGTTCTTC. Its translation is CSAPAPVIAGEVVPSSYNEQFF.

This clonotype was found once. The CDR3 reads CASSDRVGSYEQYF. The CDR3 DNA reads as TGCGCCAGCAGTGACAGGGTAGGATCCTACGAGCAGTACTTC. The chain has TRBV5-1 and TRBJ2-7; TRBD1 matches 7 bases. This CDR3 contains 14 residues. The germline V gene has CDR1 SGHRS and CDR2 YFSETQ. V shed 5 bases and J 1 base; nucleotides not matched to a gene: 6.

This clonotype showed up many times. This chain joins TRBV5-1 and TRBJ2-7, with D perhaps TRBD1 (6 bases). Per germline, CDR1 SGHRS and CDR2 YFSETQ. Trimming removed 3 bases at V and 5 bases at J, with 9 bases between. This CDR3 spans 12 amino acids. The CDR3 coding sequence is TGCGCCAGCAGCTACTCAGGGGACGAGCAGTACTTC. This encodes CASSYSGDEQYF. The variable domain in full, with the rest retrieved from reference TRBV5-1 and TRBJ2-7, is KAGVTQTPRYLIKTRGQQVTLSCSPISGHRSVSWYQQTPGQGLQFLFEYFSETQRNKGNFPGRFSGRQFSNSRSEMNVSTLELGDSALYLCASSYSGDEQYFGPGTRLTVT.

This clonotype was counted ten times or more. CDR3 region: CASSFSRVGSPQHF. CDR3 sequence (DNA): TGTGCCAGCAGTTTTAGTCGGGTGGGGTCGCCCCAGCATTTT. The J gene is TRBJ1-5, the V gene TRBV28; D not resolved. This CDR3 has 14 residues. The V and J ends lost 3 bases and 9 bases respectively, with 15 bases between them. Germline assignment: CDR1 MDHEN and CDR2 SYDVKM.

This clonotype showed up many times. The genes are TRBV9 and TRBJ2-3; D may correspond to TRBD1 or TRBD2 (5 bases each). V was clipped by 1 base and J by 5 bases, with 17 bases between them. The germline V gene has CDR1 SGDLS and CDR2 YYNGEE. CDR3 length equals 16 residues. The chain's CDR3 is CASSVSLGGTKDTQYF. The CDR3 DNA reads TGTGCCAGCAGCGTATCACTTGGGGGAACGAAAGATACGCAGTATTTT. Variable domain in full (rest from reference TRBV9 and TRBJ2-3): DSGVTQTPKHLITATGQRVTLRCSPRSGDLSVYWYQQSLDQGLQFLIQYYNGEERAKGNILERFSAQQFPDLHSELNLSSLELGDSALYFCASSVSLGGTKDTQYFGPGTRLTVL.

This clonotype was found many times. The J gene is TRBJ2-1, the V gene TRBV5-1, with D unclear. The CDR3 covers 16 residues. Germline CDR1 and CDR2: SGHRS and YFSETQ. The ends were cut back, 0 bases at V and 0 bases at J, with 10 bases in the middle. CDR3 nucleotide sequence: TGCGCCAGCAGCTTGGATCCGGTTAGCTCCTACAATGAGCAGTTCTTC. Protein product: CASSLDPVSSYNEQFF.

The table lists this clonotype with many counts. V is TRBV12-3 or TRBV12-4 and J is TRBJ2-7; TRBD2 matches 10 bases. This CDR3 contains 15 residues. V trimming: 6 bases; J trimming: 1 base; junction bases outside the gene matches: 6. The CDR3 loop is CASREGTSASYEQYF. CDR3 in DNA: TGTGCCAGCAGAGAAGGGACTAGCGCATCCTACGAGCAGTACTTC.

This clonotype was seen at least ten times. This rearrangement joins TRBV5-1 to TRBJ2-7; the match to TRBD2 covers 7 bases. In germline, CDR1 is SGHRS, CDR2 YFSETQ. The ends lost 0 bases at V and 7 bases at J; junction bases unmatched: 4. The CDR3 is made up of 13 amino acids. The CDR3 reads CASSLVVGREQYF. CDR3 sequence (DNA): TGCGCCAGCAGCTTGGTAGTCGGGAGGGAGCAGTACTTC.